This TCR beta chain was sequenced for a study of shared clonotypes between healthy human individuals. General study results and limits: An expected dependence of interdonor clonotype sharing on sequencing depth was noted.

Using immunoSEQ multiplex PCR, the repertoire was profiled, and TCRdb retains in-frame clones only, with some absent. The sample includes about 510,000 clones, about 80% of them seen just once. In the case of this clone: The target antigen is unknown.

The sequencing input was PBMCs. The TCR originated in a woman aged 40 to 49 in good health. Some clones in this sample may be carry-over from other donors' samples.

The chain's CDR3 is CASSLGLAVDEQFF. CDR3 in DNA: TGTGCCAGCAGCTTGGGACTAGCGGTCGATGAGCAGTTCTTC. The rearrangement links TRBV5-5 to TRBJ2-1, with TRBD2 identical over 9 bases. Germline CDR1 and CDR2: SGHKS and YYEKEE (reference sequence). V shed 0 bases and J 8 bases; nucleotides not matched to a gene: 3. The CDR3 is made up of 14 amino acids.